These 6 T cell receptor beta chains share one sample of origin, sequenced in a study of T cell changes during pregnancy in multiple sclerosis. The repertoire was sequenced with immunoSEQ multiplex PCR; TCRdb's copy has only in-frame clones and lacks some. Of tens of thousands of clones listed, more than 85% are singletons. The material sequenced was peripheral blood, taken before pregnancy. These receptors all come from a female donor with multiple sclerosis, enrolled in a pregnancy study.

This chain uses TRBV5-4 with TRBJ2-5; D might be TRBD1 (7 bases). The CDR3 extends over 16 amino acids. Germline values: CDR1 SGHNT, CDR2 YYREEE (reference sequence). The germline V and J ends were trimmed by 4 bases and 5 bases, with 21 bases remaining between them. CDR3 loop: CASSGRQGGVGETQYF. Written as DNA, the CDR3 is TGTGCCAGCAGCGGTCGACAGGGCGGGGTTGGGGAGACCCAGTACTTC.

The gene calls are TRBV11-1 and TRBJ1-1; 7 nucleotides match TRBD1. Trimming at V came to 1 base and at J to 5 bases, leaving 7 bases not matched to a gene. CDR3 size: 15 residues. From germline, CDR1 is SGHAT and CDR2 FQDESV (reference sequence). The CDR3 DNA is TGTGCCAGCAGCTTAGGGACAGGCCGTGGAACTGAAGCTTTCTTT. Encoded protein: CASSLGTGRGTEAFF.

The CDR3 DNA reads TGTGCCAGCAGTTCATCCGGGACTAGAGTATCACATACGCAGTATTTT. This codes for CASSSSGTRVSHTQYF. V gene TRBV6-5 combines with J gene TRBJ2-3; 8 bases align to TRBD2. Germline loops: CDR1 MNHEY, CDR2 SVGAGI. After removal of 4 bases from V and 7 bases from J, the junction contained 13 bases not matched to a gene. The CDR3 has 16 amino acids.

J is TRBJ1-1 and V is TRBV5-1, with TRBD1 matching over 7 bases. The germline CDR1 and CDR2 sequences are SGHRS and YFSETQ. There are 17 residues in the CDR3. With V trimmed by 4 bases and J by 5 bases, 17 bases remained unmatched. For the CDR3, the DNA is TGCGCCAGCAGCACTCAACCCCCGGGACAGATATCGACTGAAGCTTTCTTT. As protein: CASSTQPPGQISTEAFF.

J is TRBJ2-7 and V is TRBV23-1; D ambiguous. TRBV23-1 is sorted into the ORF group, with uncertain function. Trimming took 0 bases from V and 2 from J, leaving 8 bases between them. The CDR3 extends over 14 amino acids. In DNA, the CDR3 is TGCGCCAGCAGTCAATCTGGCAGTACCTACGAGCAGTACTTC. Translating gives CASSQSGSTYEQYF.

The J gene is TRBJ1-4, the V gene TRBV27, with D maybe TRBD1 (6 bases). This CDR3 has 13 residues. Trimming removed 6 bases at V and 3 bases at J, with 8 bases between. Germline CDR1 is MNHEY and CDR2 is SMNVEV (reference sequence). Written as DNA, the CDR3 is TGTGCCAGCAGGAACAGGGCTAATGAAAAACTGTTTTTT. Its protein is CASRNRANEKLFF.